A selection of T cell receptor beta chains follows, all from one sample in a study of T-cell reconstitution after alpha-beta-depleted transplantation in children. One entry per CDR3 protein, called by TCRdb with MiXCR from the PCR reads. This table holds 750,000 to 950,000 distinct CDR3 sequences, about 15% found once. Sequencing used PBMCs, mostly from graft donor cells, obtained 360 days after TCRalphabeta/CD19-depleted stem cell transplant. These receptors were collected from a male patient younger than 18 who had a stem cell transplant for acute lymphoblastic leukemia, so the T cells may come from the graft donor. Each CDR3 is given with its conserved first and last residue. A D gene is named only where the DNA matches it firmly. A row's size may be missing; if present it is once, few, many or a size class.

>TRBJ2-6|NA|many|TRBV7-8|15
TGTGCCAGCAGCTTGGGGGGTGCTGGGGCCAACGTCCTGACTTTC
CASSLGGAGANVLTF
>TRBJ2-7|NA|NA|TRBV9|16
TGTGCCAGCAGCGTAGGAAAGGTAGGACTCTCCTACGAGCAGTACTTC
CASSVGKVGLSYEQYF
>TRBJ2-5|NA|many|TRBV29-1|14
TGCAGCGTTGAGGACCGTCTAGCCCAAGAGACCCAGTACTTC
CSVEDRLAQETQYF
>TRBJ1-1|NA|few|TRBV15|15
TGTGCCACCAGCAGAGAAGGGACCCTTCGTAATGAAGCTTTCTTT
CATSREGTLRNEAFF
>TRBJ2-3|NA|few|TRBV9|15
TGTGCCAGCAGCGTAAGCGCTGGACGCACAGATACGCAGTATTTT
CASSVSAGRTDTQYF
>TRBJ2-1|TRBD2|NA|TRBV30|14
TGTGCCTGGAGTAGACTAGCGGGAGTTGATGAGCAGTTCTTC
CAWSRLAGVDEQFF
>TRBJ2-2|NA|NA|TRBV6-2/TRBV6-3|19
TGTGCCAGCAGTCCGGATAGCCCTTGGGTCGTAGTGGACACCGGGGAGCTGTTTTTT
CASSPDSPWVVVDTGELFF
>TRBJ2-1|NA|NA|TRBV7-3|15
TGTGCCAGCAGCTCCACGACTGGATTTTACAATGAGCAGTTCTTC
CASSSTTGFYNEQFF
>TRBJ1-4|TRBD1|few|TRBV5-1|14
TGCGCCAGCAGCTTGACAGGGGTTAATGAAAAACTGTTTTTT
CASSLTGVNEKLFF
>TRBJ2-7|NA|NA|TRBV10-3|13
TGTGCCAGCGGACTTGATCTCCTCCAGGAGCAGTACTTC
CASGLDLLQEQYF
>TRBJ2-5|NA|few|TRBV6-5|15
TGTGCCAGCAGTTACACCCCTGGGGTACAAGAGACCCAGTACTTC
CASSYTPGVQETQYF
>TRBJ2-3|NA|NA|TRBV28|16
TGTGCCAGCAGTTCACTAGCTCTAGGACGGACAGATACGCAGTATTTT
CASSSLALGRTDTQYF
>TRBJ1-1|NA|NA|TRBV7-9|11
TGTGCCCACCATGCCAGTGCTGAAGCTTTCTTT
CAHHASAEAFF
>TRBJ1-4|NA|NA|TRBV5-1|15
TGCGCCAGCAGCTTGCGTCGCGGGGGGTCTGAAAAACTGTTTTTT
CASSLRRGGSEKLFF
>TRBJ2-7|NA|few|TRBV18|15
TGTGCCAGCTCACCAGAGGCAGGGGCTTCCTACGAGCAGTACTTC
CASSPEAGASYEQYF
>TRBJ2-2|NA|NA|TRBV20-1|15
TGCAGTGCTAGAGTGAGGGCTCGAAACACCGGGGAGCTGTTTTTT
CSARVRARNTGELFF
>TRBJ2-2|NA|many|TRBV6-4|16
TGTGCCAGCAGTGATGGGGGTGTGATAAACACCGGGGAGCTGTTTTTT
CASSDGGVINTGELFF
>TRBJ2-1|NA|many|TRBV24-1|15
TGTGCCACCAGTGAAGGCAGGGCCCCTTACAATGAGCAGTTCTTC
CATSEGRAPYNEQFF
>TRBJ1-1|NA|NA|TRBV7-8|15
TGTGCCAGCAGCTTAGCGCTGGGGGCGGACACTGAAGCTTTCTTT
CASSLALGADTEAFF
>TRBJ2-3|TRBD1|few|TRBV20-1|15
TGCAGTGCGCCGCCGGGACAGGGGTTGTCAGATACGCAGTATTTT
CSAPPGQGLSDTQYF
>TRBJ2-1|NA|NA|TRBV6-6|12
TGTGCCAGCAGGCACTCTAACAATGAGCAGTTCTTC
CASRHSNNEQFF
>TRBJ2-1|NA|few|TRBV4-1|12
TGCGCCAGCAGCCAAGCACGAGGGACGCTGTTCTTC
CASSQARGTLFF